The clone carrying this TCR beta chain was found many times. The antigen is unknown. The data derive from a study of Graves' ophthalmopathy and Graves' hyperthyroidism. Study-wide results and caveats: Ophthalmopathy cases were distinguished from stable hyperthyroidism by a 13-signature model, reaching roughly 90% sensitivity and roughly 81% specificity.

Ophthalmopathy was moderately-to-severely active, CAS at least 3, NOSPECS at least 4, lasting under 3 months. What supplied the PBMCs was 7.5 to 10 ml of fresh peripheral blood. CDR3 regions of TCR beta were amplified from RNA transcripts. In the first round, RT-PCR was carried out with HTBI primers, and a multiplex PCR formed the second round. TCRdb independently ran MiXCR on the multiplex PCR reads; one entry per CDR3 protein. The sample gives 350,000 or so distinct CDR3 sequences, roughly 17% of which show up once; 9% to 15% is in the top ten. Specimen: peripheral blood. This clonotype was sampled from an adult man with Graves' ophthalmopathy.

The CDR3 loop reads CASSWLTGQSPLHF. DNA for the CDR3: TGTGCCAGCAGCTGGTTGACAGGGCAATCACCCCTCCACTTT. V gene TRBV7-2 combines with J gene TRBJ1-6; 7 bases fit TRBD1. The CDR3 loop spans 14 amino acids. Germline values: CDR1 SGHTA, CDR2 FQGNSA. V trimming: 4 bases; J trimming: 10 bases; junction bases outside the gene matches: 7.